This record looks at one T cell receptor beta chain sequence and its context. This sample is part of a study of shared clonotypes between healthy human individuals. Study information: Sampling drew on donors who were a couple of women and a few men aged 18 to 49.

This CDR3 is 13 amino acids long. Germline CDR1 and CDR2: SNHLY and FYNNEI. V lost 8 bases, J lost 4 bases, and 7 bases stayed unmatched. The data were produced by immunoSEQ multiplex PCR, yet TCRdb's version contains in-frame clones alone and is incomplete. The repertoire holds 500,000 or so clones, approximately 94% seen once, with about 0.059% in the top ten. Source material: naive CD4+ T cells sorted from blood. The subset denotes: CD45RA+ positively selected. This clonotype originated in a woman younger than 45 in good health. The chain is built from TRBV2 and TRBJ2-5; 7 bases align to TRBD2. The CDR3 nucleotides read TGTGCCAGCGGGGACTACACCTCAGAGACCCAGTACTTC. This gives the protein CASGDYTSETQYF.